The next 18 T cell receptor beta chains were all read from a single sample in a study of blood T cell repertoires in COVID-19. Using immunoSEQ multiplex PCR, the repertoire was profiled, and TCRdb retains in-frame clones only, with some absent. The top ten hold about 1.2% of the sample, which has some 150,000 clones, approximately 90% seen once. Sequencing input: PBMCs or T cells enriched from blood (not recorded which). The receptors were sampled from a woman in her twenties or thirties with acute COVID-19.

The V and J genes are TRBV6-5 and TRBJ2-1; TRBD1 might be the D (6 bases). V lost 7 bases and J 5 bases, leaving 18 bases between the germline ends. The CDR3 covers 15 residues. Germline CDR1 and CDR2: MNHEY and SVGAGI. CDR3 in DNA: TGTGCCAGCACCTACTGGGGTGCAGGGGACAATGAGCAGTTCTTC. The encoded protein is CASTYWGAGDNEQFF.

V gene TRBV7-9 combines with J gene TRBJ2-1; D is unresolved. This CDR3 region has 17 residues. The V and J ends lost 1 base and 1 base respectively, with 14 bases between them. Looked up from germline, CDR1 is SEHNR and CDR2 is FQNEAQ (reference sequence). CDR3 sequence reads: CASSLGISSTSYNEQFF. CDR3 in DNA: TGTGCCAGCAGCTTAGGAATTTCGAGCACGTCCTACAATGAGCAGTTCTTC.

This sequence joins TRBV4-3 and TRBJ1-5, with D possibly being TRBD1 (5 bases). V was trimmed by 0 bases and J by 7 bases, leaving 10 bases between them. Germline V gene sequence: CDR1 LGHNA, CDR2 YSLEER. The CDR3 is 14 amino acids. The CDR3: CASSQDLGGQPQHF. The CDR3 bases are TGCGCCAGCAGCCAAGATCTGGGGGGACAGCCCCAGCATTTT.

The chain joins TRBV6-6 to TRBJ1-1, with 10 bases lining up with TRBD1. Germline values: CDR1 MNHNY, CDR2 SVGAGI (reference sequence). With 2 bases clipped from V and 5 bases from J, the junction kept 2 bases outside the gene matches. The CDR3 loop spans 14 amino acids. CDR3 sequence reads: CASSYDRGRTEAFF. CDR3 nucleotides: TGTGCCAGCAGTTACGACAGGGGGCGGACTGAAGCTTTCTTT.

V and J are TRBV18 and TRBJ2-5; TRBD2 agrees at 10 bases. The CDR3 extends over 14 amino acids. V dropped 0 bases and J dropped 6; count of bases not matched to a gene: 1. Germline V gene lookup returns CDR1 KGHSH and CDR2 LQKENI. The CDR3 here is CASSPPSGRQTQYF. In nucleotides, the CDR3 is TGTGCCAGCTCACCACCTAGCGGGAGGCAGACCCAGTACTTC. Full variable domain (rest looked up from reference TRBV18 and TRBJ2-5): NAGVMQNPRHLVRRRGQEARLRCSPMKGHSHVYWYRQLPEEGLKFMVYLQKENIIDESGMPKERFSAEFPKEGPSILRIQQVVRGDSAAYFCASSPPSGRQTQYFGPGTRLLVL.

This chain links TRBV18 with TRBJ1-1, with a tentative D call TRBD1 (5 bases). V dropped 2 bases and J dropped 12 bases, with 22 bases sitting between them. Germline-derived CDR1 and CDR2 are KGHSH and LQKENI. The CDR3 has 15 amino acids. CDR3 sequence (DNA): TGTGCCAGCTCACCAATATTGCAGGGCAGTTGGGAAACTTTCTTT. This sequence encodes CASSPILQGSWETFF.

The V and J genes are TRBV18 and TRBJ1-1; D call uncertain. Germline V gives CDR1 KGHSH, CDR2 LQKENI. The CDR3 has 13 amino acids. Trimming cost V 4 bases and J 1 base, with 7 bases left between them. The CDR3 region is CASSLNRNTEAFF. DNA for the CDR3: TGTGCCAGCTCACTGAATAGGAACACTGAAGCTTTCTTT.

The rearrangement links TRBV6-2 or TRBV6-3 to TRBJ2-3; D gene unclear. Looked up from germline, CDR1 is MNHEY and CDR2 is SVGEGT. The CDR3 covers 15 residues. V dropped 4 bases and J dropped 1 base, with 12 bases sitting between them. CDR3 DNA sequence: TGTGCCAGCAGTTTTTTCCCCGGAGGCACAGATACGCAGTATTTT. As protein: CASSFFPGGTDTQYF.

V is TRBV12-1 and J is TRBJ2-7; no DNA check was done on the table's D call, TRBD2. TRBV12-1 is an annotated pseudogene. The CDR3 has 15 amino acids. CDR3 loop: CASSFGFSGIHEQYF. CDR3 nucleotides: TGTGCCAGCAGCTTTGGTTTTAGCGGGATTCACGAGCAGTACTTC.

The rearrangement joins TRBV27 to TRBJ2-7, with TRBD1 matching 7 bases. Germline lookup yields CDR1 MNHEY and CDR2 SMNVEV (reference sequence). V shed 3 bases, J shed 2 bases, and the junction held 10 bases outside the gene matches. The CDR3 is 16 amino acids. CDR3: CASSLSTGTVTYEQYF. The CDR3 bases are TGTGCCAGCAGTTTGTCAACCGGGACAGTGACCTACGAGCAGTACTTC.

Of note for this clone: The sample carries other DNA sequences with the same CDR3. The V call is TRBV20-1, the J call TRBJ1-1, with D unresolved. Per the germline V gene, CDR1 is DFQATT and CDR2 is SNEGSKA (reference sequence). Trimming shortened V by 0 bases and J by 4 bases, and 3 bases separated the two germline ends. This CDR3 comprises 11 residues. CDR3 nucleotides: TGCAGTGCTAGAGAGAGCACTGAAGCTTTCTTT. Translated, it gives CSARESTEAFF.

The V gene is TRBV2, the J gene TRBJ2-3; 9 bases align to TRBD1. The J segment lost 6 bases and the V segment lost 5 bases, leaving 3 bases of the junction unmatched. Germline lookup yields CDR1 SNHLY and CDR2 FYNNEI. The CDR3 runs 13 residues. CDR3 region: CASSLDRGDTQYF. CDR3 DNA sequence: TGTGCCAGCAGTCTGGACAGGGGTGATACGCAGTATTTT.

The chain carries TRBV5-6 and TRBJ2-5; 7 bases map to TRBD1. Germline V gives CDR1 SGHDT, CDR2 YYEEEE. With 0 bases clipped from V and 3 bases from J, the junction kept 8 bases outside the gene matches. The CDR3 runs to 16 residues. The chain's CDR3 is CASSLVQGTAEETQYF. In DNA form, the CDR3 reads TGTGCCAGCAGCTTGGTACAGGGGACGGCCGAAGAGACCCAGTACTTC.

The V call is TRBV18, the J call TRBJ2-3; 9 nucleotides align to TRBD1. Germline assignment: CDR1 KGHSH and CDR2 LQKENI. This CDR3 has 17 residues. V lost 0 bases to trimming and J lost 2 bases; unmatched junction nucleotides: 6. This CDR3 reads CASSPPKGTGSTDTQYF. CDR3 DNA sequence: TGTGCCAGCTCACCACCGAAGGGGACAGGGTCCACAGATACGCAGTATTTT.

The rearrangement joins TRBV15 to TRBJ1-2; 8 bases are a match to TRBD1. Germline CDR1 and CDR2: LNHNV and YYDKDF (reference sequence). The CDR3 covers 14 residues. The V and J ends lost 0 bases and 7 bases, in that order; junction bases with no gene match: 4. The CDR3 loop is CATSRDLGQGGYTF. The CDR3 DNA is TGTGCCACCAGCAGAGATCTCGGACAGGGTGGCTACACCTTC.

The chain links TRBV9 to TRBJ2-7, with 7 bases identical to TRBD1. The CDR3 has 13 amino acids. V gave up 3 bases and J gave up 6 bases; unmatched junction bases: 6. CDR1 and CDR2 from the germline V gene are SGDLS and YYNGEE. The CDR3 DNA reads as TGTGCCAGCAGCGCCCTGGACAGGCCCGAGCAGTACTTC. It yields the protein CASSALDRPEQYF.

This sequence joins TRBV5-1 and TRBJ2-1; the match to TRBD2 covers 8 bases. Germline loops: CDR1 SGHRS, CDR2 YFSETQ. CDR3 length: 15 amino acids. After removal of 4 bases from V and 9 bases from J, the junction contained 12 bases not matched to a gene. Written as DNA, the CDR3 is TGCGCCAGCAGCCCTAGGTTGCGGGAGGCCCCTGAGCAGTTCTTC. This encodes CASSPRLREAPEQFF.

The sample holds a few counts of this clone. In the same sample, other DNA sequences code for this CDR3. CDR3 DNA: TGTGCCAGCAGTGGCAGGGGTACCTACGAGCAGTACTTC. Encoded protein: CASSGRGTYEQYF. The chain is built from TRBV25-1 and TRBJ2-7, with a possible D match to TRBD1 (6 bases). This CDR3 region has 13 residues. Germline CDR1 MGHDK, CDR2 SYGVNS. V lost 4 bases to trimming and J lost 2 bases, with 9 bases between them.